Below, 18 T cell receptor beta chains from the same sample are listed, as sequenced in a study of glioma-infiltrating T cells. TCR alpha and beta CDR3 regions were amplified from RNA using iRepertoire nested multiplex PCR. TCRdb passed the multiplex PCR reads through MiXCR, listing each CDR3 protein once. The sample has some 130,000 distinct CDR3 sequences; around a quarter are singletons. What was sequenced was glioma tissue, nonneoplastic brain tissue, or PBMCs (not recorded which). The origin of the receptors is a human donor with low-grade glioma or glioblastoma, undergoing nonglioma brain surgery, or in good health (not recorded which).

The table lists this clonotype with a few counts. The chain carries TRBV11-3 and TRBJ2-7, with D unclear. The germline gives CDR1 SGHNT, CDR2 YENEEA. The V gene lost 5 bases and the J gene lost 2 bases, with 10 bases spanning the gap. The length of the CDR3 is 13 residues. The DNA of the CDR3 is TGTGCCAGCAGCGCCCTTGATACCTACGAGCAGTACGTC. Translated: CASSALDTYEQYV.

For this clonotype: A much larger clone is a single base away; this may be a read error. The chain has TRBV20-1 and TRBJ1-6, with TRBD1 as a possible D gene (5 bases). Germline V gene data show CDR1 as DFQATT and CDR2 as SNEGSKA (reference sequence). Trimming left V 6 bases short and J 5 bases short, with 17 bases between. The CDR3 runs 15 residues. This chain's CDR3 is CSASGHGGNNSPLHF. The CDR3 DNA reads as TGCAGTGCCTCCGGACATGGTGGCAATAATTCACCCCTCCACTTT.

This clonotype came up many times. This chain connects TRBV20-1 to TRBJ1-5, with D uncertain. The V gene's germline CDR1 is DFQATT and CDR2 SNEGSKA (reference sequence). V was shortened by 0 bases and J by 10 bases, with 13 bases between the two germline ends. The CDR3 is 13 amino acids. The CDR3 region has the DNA TGCAGTGCTAGAGATGGAAATCTCAAACCCCAGCATTTT. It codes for CSARDGNLKPQHF.

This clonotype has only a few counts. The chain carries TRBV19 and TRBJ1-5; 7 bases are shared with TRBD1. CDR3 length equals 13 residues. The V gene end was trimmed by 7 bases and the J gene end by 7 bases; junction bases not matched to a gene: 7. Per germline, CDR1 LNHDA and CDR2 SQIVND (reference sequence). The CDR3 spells CASMNRGGQPQHF. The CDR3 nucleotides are TGTGCCAGTATGAACAGGGGAGGACAGCCCCAGCATTTT.

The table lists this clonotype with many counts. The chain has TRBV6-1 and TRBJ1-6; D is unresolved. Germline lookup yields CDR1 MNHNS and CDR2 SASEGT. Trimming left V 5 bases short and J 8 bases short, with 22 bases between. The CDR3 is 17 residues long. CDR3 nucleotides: TGTGCCAGCAGTCTCCTCCATCCGAGAGGAGCGGATTCACCCCTCCACTTT. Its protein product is CASSLLHPRGADSPLHF.

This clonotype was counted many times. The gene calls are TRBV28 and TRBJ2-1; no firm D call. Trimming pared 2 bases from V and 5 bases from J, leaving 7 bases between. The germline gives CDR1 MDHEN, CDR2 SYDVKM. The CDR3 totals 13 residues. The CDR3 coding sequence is TGTGCCAGCAGTTTAGTAGGAAACAATGAGCAGTTCTTC. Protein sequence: CASSLVGNNEQFF.

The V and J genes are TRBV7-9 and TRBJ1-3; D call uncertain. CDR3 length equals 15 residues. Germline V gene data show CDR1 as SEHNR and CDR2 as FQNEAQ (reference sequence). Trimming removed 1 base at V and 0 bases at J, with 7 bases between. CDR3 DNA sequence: TGTGCCAGCAGCTTAGTGTCGAGCTCTGGAAACACCATATATTTT. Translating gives CASSLVSSSGNTIYF.

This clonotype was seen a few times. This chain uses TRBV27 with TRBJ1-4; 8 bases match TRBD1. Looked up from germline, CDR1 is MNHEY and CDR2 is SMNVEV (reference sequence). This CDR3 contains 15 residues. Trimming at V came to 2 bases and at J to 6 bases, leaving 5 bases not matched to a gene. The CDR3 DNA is TGTGCCAGCAGTTTACAACCAGGGGGCTATGAAAAACTGTTTTTT. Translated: CASSLQPGGYEKLFF.

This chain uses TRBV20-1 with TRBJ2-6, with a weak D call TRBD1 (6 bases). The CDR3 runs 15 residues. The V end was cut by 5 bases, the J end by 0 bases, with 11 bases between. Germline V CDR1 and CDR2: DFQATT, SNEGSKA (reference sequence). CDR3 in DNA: TGCAGTGCTCGGACAGAGTACTCTGGGGCCAACGTCCTGACTTTC. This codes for CSARTEYSGANVLTF.

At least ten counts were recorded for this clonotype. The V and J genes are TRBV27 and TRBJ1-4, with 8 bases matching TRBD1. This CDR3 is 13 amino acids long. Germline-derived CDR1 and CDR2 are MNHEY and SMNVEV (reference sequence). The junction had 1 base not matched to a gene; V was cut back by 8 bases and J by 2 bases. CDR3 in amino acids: CASRQGTNEKLFF. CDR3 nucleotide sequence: TGTGCCAGCCGACAGGGGACTAATGAAAAACTGTTTTTT.

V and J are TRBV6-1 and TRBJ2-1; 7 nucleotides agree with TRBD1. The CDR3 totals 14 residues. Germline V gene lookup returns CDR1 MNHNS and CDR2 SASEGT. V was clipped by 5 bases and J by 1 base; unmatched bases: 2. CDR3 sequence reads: CASSKQGSYNEQFF. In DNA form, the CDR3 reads TGTGCCAGCAGTAAACAGGGGTCCTACAATGAGCAGTTCTTC.

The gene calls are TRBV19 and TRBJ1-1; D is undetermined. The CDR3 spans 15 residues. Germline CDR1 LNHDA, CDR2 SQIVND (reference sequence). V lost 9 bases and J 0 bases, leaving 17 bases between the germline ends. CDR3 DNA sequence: TGTGCCAGCAGGCCTAACATGGCCATGAACACTGAAGCTTTCTTT. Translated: CASRPNMAMNTEAFF.

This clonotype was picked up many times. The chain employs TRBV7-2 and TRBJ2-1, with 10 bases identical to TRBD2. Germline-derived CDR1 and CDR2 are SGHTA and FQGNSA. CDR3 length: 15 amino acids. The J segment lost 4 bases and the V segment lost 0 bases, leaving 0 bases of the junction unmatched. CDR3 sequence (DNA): TGTGCCAGCAGCTTAGCTAGCGGGGGGTACAATGAGCAGTTCTTC. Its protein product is CASSLASGGYNEQFF.

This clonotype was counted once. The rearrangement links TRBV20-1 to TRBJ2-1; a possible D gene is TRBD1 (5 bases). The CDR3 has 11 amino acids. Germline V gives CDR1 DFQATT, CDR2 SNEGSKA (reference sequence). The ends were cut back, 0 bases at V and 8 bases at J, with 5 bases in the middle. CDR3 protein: CSARDRDEQFF. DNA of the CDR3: TGCAGTGCTAGAGACAGGGATGAGCAGTTCTTC.

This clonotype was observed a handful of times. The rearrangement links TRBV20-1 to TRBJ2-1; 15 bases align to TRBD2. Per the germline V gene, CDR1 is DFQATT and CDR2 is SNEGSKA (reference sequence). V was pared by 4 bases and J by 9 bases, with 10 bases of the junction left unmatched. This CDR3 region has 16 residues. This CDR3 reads CSATGLAGGLVGEQFF. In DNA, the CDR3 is TGCAGTGCTACGGGACTAGCGGGGGGATTGGTAGGTGAGCAGTTCTTC.

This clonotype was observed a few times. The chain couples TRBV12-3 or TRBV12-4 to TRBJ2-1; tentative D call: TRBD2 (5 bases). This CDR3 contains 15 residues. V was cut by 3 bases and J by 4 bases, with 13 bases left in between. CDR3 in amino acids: CASSFASGSYNEQFF. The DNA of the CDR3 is TGTGCCAGCAGTTTCGCAAGCGGCAGTTACAATGAGCAGTTCTTC.

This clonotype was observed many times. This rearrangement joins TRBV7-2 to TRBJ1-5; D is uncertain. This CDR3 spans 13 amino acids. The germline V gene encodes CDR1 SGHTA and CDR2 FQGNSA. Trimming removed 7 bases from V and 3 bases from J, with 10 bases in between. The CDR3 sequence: CASTGTNNQPQHF. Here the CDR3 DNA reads TGTGCCAGCACCGGTACGAACAATCAGCCCCAGCATTTT.

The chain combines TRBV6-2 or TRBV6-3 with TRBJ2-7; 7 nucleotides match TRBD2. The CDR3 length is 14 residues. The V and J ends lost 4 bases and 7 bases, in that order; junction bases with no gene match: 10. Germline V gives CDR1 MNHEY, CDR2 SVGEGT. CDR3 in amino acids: CASSSSLAAGEQYV. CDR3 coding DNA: TGTGCCAGCAGTTCGTCTTTAGCAGCGGGGGAGCAGTACGTC.